The 19 T cell receptor beta chains given below trace back to one sample, sequenced in a study of T-cell reconstitution after alpha-beta-depleted transplantation in children. TCRbeta library construction was performed incorporating unique molecular identifiers. TCRdb redid the calling of the PCR reads with MiXCR, one entry per CDR3 protein. This sample has fewer than 400,000 distinct CDR3 sequences, with roughly 20% found just once. The sequencing used PBMCs from the stem cell graft donor, collected from the stem cell graft. The receptor source for this set is a human donor who donated a stem cell graft to a child with acute myeloid leukemia.

The J gene is TRBJ1-1, the V gene TRBV3-1; D gene ambiguous. Germline V CDR1 and CDR2: LGHDT, YNNKEL (reference sequence). The CDR3 spans 11 residues. V lost 1 base and J lost 8, with 5 bases in between. The CDR3 reads CASSQANEAFF. CDR3 coding DNA: TGTGCCAGCAGCCAAGCGAACGAAGCTTTCTTT. Filled out from reference TRBV3-1 and TRBJ1-1, the complete variable domain reads DTAVSQTPKYLVTQMGNDKSIKCEQNLGHDTMYWYKQDSKKFLKIMFSYNNKELIINETVPNRFSPKSPDKAHLNLHINSLELGDSAVYFCASSQANEAFFGQGTRLTVV.

This clonotype was recorded many times. The chain couples TRBV28 to TRBJ2-7; a weak D match, TRBD1 (5 bases). The CDR3 has 12 amino acids. Trimming cost V 0 bases and J 5 bases, with 5 bases left between them. Germline V CDR1 and CDR2: MDHEN, SYDVKM. The CDR3 DNA sequence: TGTGCCAGCAGTTTATGGACAGACGAGCAGTACTTC. Its translation: CASSLWTDEQYF.

V usage is TRBV24-1 and J usage is TRBJ2-1; TRBD1 matches 11 bases. With V trimmed by 6 bases and J by 7 bases, 4 bases remained unmatched. Per the germline V gene, CDR1 is KGHDR and CDR2 is SFDVKD. CDR3 length equals 14 residues. The CDR3: CATSWTGGKNEQFF. The CDR3 coding sequence is TGTGCCACCAGTTGGACAGGGGGCAAAAATGAGCAGTTCTTC.

V and J are TRBV13 and TRBJ1-1; D is undetermined. Trimming shortened V by 5 bases and J by 8 bases, and 12 bases separated the two germline ends. CDR3 size: 12 residues. Germline assignment: CDR1 PRHDT and CDR2 FYEKMQ (reference sequence). The CDR3: CASSQNLGEAFF. In DNA, the CDR3 is TGTGCCAGCAGCCAAAACCTCGGCGAAGCTTTCTTT.

This clonotype has a handful of counts. The V and J genes are TRBV20-1 and TRBJ2-3; D is possibly TRBD2 (5 bases). Trimming removed 0 bases at V and 0 bases at J, with 16 bases between. The germline CDR1 and CDR2 sequences are DFQATT and SNEGSKA (reference sequence). The CDR3 extends over 17 amino acids. The CDR3 nucleotides read TGCAGTGCTAGAGATTATCGAGGACTCGTAAGCACAGATACGCAGTATTTT. This gives the protein CSARDYRGLVSTDTQYF.

This clonotype has more than one count but fewer than ten. V gene TRBV20-1 combines with J gene TRBJ2-1, with 10 bases lining up with TRBD2. The germline gives CDR1 DFQATT, CDR2 SNEGSKA (reference sequence). The CDR3 length is 15 residues. V lost 0 bases to trimming and J lost 3 bases; unmatched junction nucleotides: 2. CDR3 region: CSAREAGGIYNEQFF. CDR3 nucleotide sequence: TGCAGTGCTAGAGAAGCGGGAGGGATCTACAATGAGCAGTTCTTC.

This clonotype was observed a single time. Given the absence of the conserved phenylalanine or tryptophan at the CDR3 end, a read error is likely. The DNA is omitted, as the CDR3 cannot be located on it reliably, and the CDR3 follows TCRdb's listing. The CDR3 sequence: CASSGLAGAQFY. V is TRBV12-3 or TRBV12-4 and J is TRBJ2-1; no DNA check was done on the table's D call, TRBD2. 12 amino acids form the CDR3, both terminal residues included.

The chain couples TRBV29-1 to TRBJ1-3; a possible D gene is TRBD1 (5 bases). The CDR3 covers 14 residues. Germline loops: CDR1 SQVTM, CDR2 ANQGSEA. The V end was cut by 0 bases, the J end by 4 bases, with 10 bases between. This CDR3 reads CSVEDRDPGNTIYF. CDR3 DNA sequence: TGCAGCGTTGAAGACCGGGACCCCGGAAACACCATATATTTT.

This clonotype was detected only a few times. The chain combines TRBV27 with TRBJ1-2; 10 bases align to TRBD1. There are 16 residues in the CDR3. V lost 3 bases to trimming and J lost 3 bases; unmatched junction nucleotides: 7. Germline V CDR1 and CDR2: MNHEY, SMNVEV (reference sequence). The DNA of the CDR3 is TGTGCCAGCAGTTTGTCCCTGGACAGGGGGGACTATGGCTACACCTTC. This codes for CASSLSLDRGDYGYTF.

This clonotype was observed a handful of times. The chain has TRBV3-1 and TRBJ2-1; D possibly corresponds to TRBD1 (5 bases). This CDR3 is 13 amino acids long. The V end was cut by 1 base, the J end by 8 bases, with 9 bases between. The germline V gene has CDR1 LGHDT and CDR2 YNNKEL (reference sequence). The CDR3 region is CASSQVRADEQFF. The CDR3, as DNA: TGTGCCAGCAGCCAAGTCAGGGCCGATGAGCAGTTCTTC.

This clonotype came up many times. This sequence joins TRBV30 and TRBJ1-1; tentative D call: TRBD1 (5 bases). The CDR3 spans 13 residues. CDR1 GTSNPN and CDR2 SVGIG come from the germline V gene (reference sequence). V was cut by 4 bases and J by 1 base, with 10 bases left in between. CDR3 DNA sequence: TGTGCCTGGACCGGGGGTGGGAACACTGAAGCTTTCTTT. It codes for CAWTGGGNTEAFF. Full variable domain (remainder filled in from reference TRBV30 and TRBJ1-1): SQTIHQWPATLVQPVGSPLSLECTVEGTSNPNLYWYRQAAGRGLQLLFYSVGIGQISSEVPQNLSASRPQDRQFILSSKKLLLSDSGFYLCAWTGGGNTEAFFGQGTRLTVV.

The rearrangement joins TRBV6-2 or TRBV6-3 to TRBJ2-7; 10 bases match TRBD2. Germline loops: CDR1 MNHEY, CDR2 SVGEGT. The V gene end was trimmed by 6 bases and the J gene end by 6 bases; junction bases not matched to a gene: 11. CDR3 size: 15 residues. CDR3 nucleotide sequence: TGTGCCAGCAGCTCCATAGCGGGAGGCTCCCTCGAGCAGTACTTC. Protein product: CASSSIAGGSLEQYF.

The sample holds one count of this clonotype. V and J are TRBV3-1 and TRBJ2-5; D is undetermined. Germline CDR1 reads LGHDT; CDR2 reads YNNKEL (reference sequence). Trimming removed 1 base at V and 3 bases at J, with 12 bases between. The CDR3 consists of 15 residues. The CDR3 bases are TGTGCCAGCAGCCAAGGATTAGGCCGGAAAGAGACCCAGTACTTC. Amino acid sequence: CASSQGLGRKETQYF.

The J gene is TRBJ2-7, the V gene TRBV28; TRBD2 might be the D (6 bases). Germline loops: CDR1 MDHEN, CDR2 SYDVKM. The CDR3 consists of 14 residues. The ends were cut back, 2 bases at V and 2 bases at J, with 10 bases in the middle. CDR3 sequence: CASSLLASAYEQYF. CDR3 coding DNA: TGTGCCAGCAGTTTACTAGCGTCAGCCTACGAGCAGTACTTC.

This clonotype was seen many times. The chain has TRBV6-5 and TRBJ2-2, with D hard to call. V gave up 0 bases and J gave up 1 base, with 3 bases separating them. This CDR3 comprises 14 residues. The germline gives CDR1 MNHEY, CDR2 SVGAGI. CDR3 residues: CASSYSRNTGELFF. The CDR3 DNA reads TGTGCCAGCAGTTACTCTAGGAACACCGGGGAGCTGTTTTTT.

This clonotype was detected ten times or more. J is TRBJ2-7 and V is TRBV12-3 or TRBV12-4; D ambiguous. The V gene lost 3 bases and the J gene lost 4 bases, with 10 bases spanning the gap. There are 13 residues in the CDR3. CDR3 protein: CASSFRLGYEQYF. CDR3 DNA sequence: TGTGCCAGCAGTTTCCGGTTAGGATACGAGCAGTACTTC.

This clonotype was counted between two and nine times. The chain joins TRBV20-1 to TRBJ1-2; D ambiguous. In germline, CDR1 is DFQATT, CDR2 SNEGSKA (reference sequence). The ends were cut back, 1 base at V and 4 bases at J, with 10 bases in the middle. The CDR3 covers 13 residues. DNA of the CDR3: TGCAGTGCTAGAGGGACGGAGGGCTATGGCTACACCTTC. Residues: CSARGTEGYGYTF.

This clonotype was counted only a few times. The chain links TRBV5-4 to TRBJ2-3; possible D gene TRBD2, 7 bases. The CDR3 covers 14 residues. The V gene lost 0 bases and the J gene lost 5 bases, with 10 bases spanning the gap. CDR1 and CDR2 from the germline V gene are SGHNT and YYREEE (reference sequence). This CDR3 is CASSLVGGQDTQYF. CDR3 DNA sequence: TGTGCCAGCAGCTTGGTGGGGGGGCAAGATACGCAGTATTTT.

This clonotype was detected only a few times. The genes are TRBV20-1 and TRBJ2-3; 13 positions agree with TRBD2. Germline-derived CDR1 and CDR2 are DFQATT and SNEGSKA (reference sequence). This CDR3 contains 14 residues. Losses at the gene ends were 3 bases for V and 3 bases for J; bases not matched to a gene: 0. CDR3 protein: CSARGLAGTDTQYF. The CDR3 DNA follows: TGCAGTGCTAGGGGACTAGCGGGAACAGATACGCAGTATTTT.